This T cell receptor (beta chain) comes out of a study of blood T cell repertoires in COVID-19. Study in general: Spain, Italy and the United States supplied samples that represented acute and convalescent COVID-19. From T cells, B-cell-depleted T cells, or PBMCs came the material, which was cDNA or gDNA.

Data came from immunoSEQ multiplex PCR; TCRdb stores just in-frame clones and leaves some out. The sample contains around 140,000 clones, around 90% of which appear only once. The sequence came from a man in his 70s with acute or convalescent COVID-19. Sequencing used peripheral blood.

CDR3 bases: TGTGCCAGTAGTATACTAGCGGGAACTGATACGCAGTATTTT. Translated, it gives CASSILAGTDTQYF. The rearrangement uses TRBV19 and TRBJ2-3; 9 bases agree with TRBD2. Germline V CDR1 and CDR2: LNHDA, SQIVND (reference sequence). The CDR3 length is 14 residues. J was trimmed by 6 bases and V by 2 bases; bases with no gene match: 3. The entire variable domain, with the rest obtained from reference TRBV19 and TRBJ2-3, is as follows: DGGITQSPKYLFRKEGQNVTLSCEQNLNHDAMYWYRQDPGQGLRLIYYSQIVNDFQKGDIAEGYSVSREKKESFPLTVTSAQKNPTAFYLCASSILAGTDTQYFGPGTRLTVL.